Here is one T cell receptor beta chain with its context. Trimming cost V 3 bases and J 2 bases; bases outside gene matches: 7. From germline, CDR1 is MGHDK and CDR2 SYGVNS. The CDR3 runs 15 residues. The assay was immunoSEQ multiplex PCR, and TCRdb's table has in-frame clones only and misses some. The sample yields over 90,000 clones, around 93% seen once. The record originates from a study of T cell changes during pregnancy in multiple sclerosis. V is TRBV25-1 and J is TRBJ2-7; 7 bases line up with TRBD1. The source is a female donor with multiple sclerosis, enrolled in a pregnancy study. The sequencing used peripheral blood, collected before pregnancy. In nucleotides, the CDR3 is TGTGCCAGCAGTGAGCAGGGACAGTTAACCTACGAGCAGTACTTC. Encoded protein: CASSEQGQLTYEQYF.